This passage covers 25 T cell receptor beta chains from one sample sequenced in a study of patients and donors after allogeneic stem cell transplantation. TCRdb passed the RT-PCR reads through MiXCR, listing each CDR3 protein once. The data show some 150,000 distinct CDR3 sequences, about a third seen once. Sequencing was done on a sample of blood, either unsorted or a sorted T cell fraction (not recorded which). These receptor sequences come from a human donor who was either an allogeneic HSCT recipient or a stem cell or donor lymphocyte infusion donor (not recorded which). It is not recorded whose cells these are; they may come from a transplant donor.

This clonotype was counted between two and nine times. This chain joins TRBV29-1 and TRBJ1-2; D is unclear. Trimming pared 7 bases from V and 4 bases from J, leaving 13 bases between. The CDR3 sequence is 12 residues long. CDR1 and CDR2 (germline): SQVTM, ANQGSEA. DNA of the CDR3: TGCAGCGGGTGGAGGACGGTCTATGGCTACACCTTC. This encodes CSGWRTVYGYTF.

This chain joins TRBV24-1 and TRBJ1-1; no reliable D call. Germline assignment: CDR1 KGHDR and CDR2 SFDVKD. Trimming removed 9 bases at V and 1 base at J, with 23 bases between. This CDR3 has 17 residues. The CDR3 DNA is TGTGCCACCGTTAACCTCTCCGGGGATGAGCCGAACACTGAAGCTTTCTTT. Translating gives CATVNLSGDEPNTEAFF.

This chain joins TRBV7-3 and TRBJ2-3, with D maybe TRBD1 (5 bases). The V and J ends lost 2 bases and 1 base respectively, with 7 bases between them. This CDR3 region has 14 residues. Germline V CDR1 and CDR2: SGHTA, FQGTGA. CDR3 nucleotides: TGTGCCAGCAGCTTAGGGGCCGGCACAGATACGCAGTATTTT. Its translation is CASSLGAGTDTQYF.

V and J are TRBV6-1 and TRBJ2-2; the D is unclear. The CDR3 spans 14 residues. Trimming removed 3 bases at V and 3 bases at J, with 8 bases between. The germline CDR1 and CDR2 sequences are MNHNS and SASEGT. As DNA, the CDR3 is TGTGCCAGCAGTGAGGTCTGGGACACCGGGGAGCTGTTTTTT. Its protein is CASSEVWDTGELFF.

This clonotype was seen more than once but under ten times. The genes are TRBV5-6 and TRBJ1-5; D perhaps matches TRBD1 (5 bases). In germline, CDR1 is SGHDT, CDR2 YYEEEE. Trimming cost V 5 bases and J 2 bases, with 11 bases left between them. The CDR3 runs 14 residues. This CDR3 is CASSWGSGNQPQHF. CDR3 DNA sequence: TGTGCCAGCAGTTGGGGCTCGGGCAATCAGCCCCAGCATTTT.

This clonotype was detected only a few times. The chain has TRBV29-1 and TRBJ1-2; D not resolved. The CDR3 sequence is 11 residues long. Per germline, CDR1 SQVTM and CDR2 ANQGSEA. V lost 8 bases and J 3 bases, leaving 10 bases between the germline ends. CDR3 in DNA: TGCAGCACCGACGGACACTATGGCTACACCTTC. This encodes CSTDGHYGYTF.

The chain is built from TRBV6-2 or TRBV6-3 and TRBJ2-1, with TRBD2 matching over 14 bases. The CDR3 covers 21 residues. The V segment lost 0 bases and the J segment 0 bases; nucleotides outside the gene matches: 10. Per the germline V gene, CDR1 is MNHEY and CDR2 is SVGEGT. CDR3 coding DNA: TGTGCCAGCAGTTACTCGAGACGGGGACTAGCGGGGGTCTCCTCCTACAATGAGCAGTTCTTC. Translation: CASSYSRRGLAGVSSYNEQFF.

This clonotype came up a few times. The chain carries TRBV13 and TRBJ1-2; 8 bases are a match to TRBD1. Germline-derived CDR1 and CDR2 are PRHDT and FYEKMQ (reference sequence). The trim removed 4 bases at V and 8 bases at J, leaving 3 bases unmatched. This CDR3 region has 12 residues. The CDR3 nucleotides read TGTGCCAGCAGCTCCTACAGGGGGGGCTACACCTTC. Translated, it gives CASSSYRGGYTF.

The chain has TRBV3-1 and TRBJ1-5; possible D gene TRBD1, 5 bases. Deletions cut 2 bases from V and 0 bases from J, with 8 bases between. Germline V CDR1 and CDR2: LGHDT, YNNKEL (reference sequence). The CDR3 has 15 amino acids. The CDR3 here is CASSQNQGSNQPQHF. The CDR3 DNA is TGTGCCAGCAGCCAAAATCAGGGTAGCAATCAGCCCCAGCATTTT.

V usage is TRBV5-1 and J usage is TRBJ2-7; the D is unclear. Germline-derived CDR1 and CDR2 are SGHRS and YFSETQ. The length of the CDR3 is 13 residues. Trimming took off 0 bases at V and 3 bases at J, with 7 bases between the two ends. CDR3 sequence reads: CASSLGHGYEQYV. CDR3 nucleotide sequence: TGCGCCAGCAGCTTGGGACACGGCTACGAGCAGTACGTC.

This clonotype came up a few times. The rearrangement links TRBV20-1 to TRBJ2-7, with a possible D match to TRBD2 (6 bases). CDR1 and CDR2 from the germline V gene are DFQATT and SNEGSKA (reference sequence). This CDR3 has 12 amino acids. V was trimmed by 6 bases and J by 4 bases, leaving 13 bases between them. CDR3 nucleotide sequence: TGCAGTGCGGCGACTAGTTCGTACGAGCAGTACGTC. It specifies CSAATSSYEQYV.

This chain connects TRBV7-2 to TRBJ1-5; no firm D call. CDR3 size: 15 residues. Between the trimmed V and J ends, which lost 1 base and 2 bases, there was a span of 9 bases. From germline, CDR1 is SGHTA and CDR2 FQGNSA. CDR3 sequence: CASSLEAVRNQPQHF. The DNA of the CDR3 is TGTGCCAGCAGCTTAGAGGCAGTTCGCAATCAGCCCCAGCATTTT. The whole variable domain, filled in from reference TRBV7-2 and TRBJ1-5, reads GAGVSQSPSNKVTEKGKDVELRCDPISGHTALYWYRQSLGQGLEFLIYFQGNSAPDKSGLPSDRFSAERTGGSVSTLTIQRTQQEDSAVYLCASSLEAVRNQPQHFGDGTRLSIL.

This chain uses TRBV7-2 with TRBJ2-3; possibly TRBD1 or TRBD2 for D (7 bases each). Trimming cost V 7 bases and J 3 bases, with 26 bases left between them. Per the germline V gene, CDR1 is SGHTA and CDR2 is FQGNSA. CDR3 size: 18 residues. The CDR3 nucleotides read TGTGCCAGCAACCCGACCCTTGGGGGCAGGGGGGGAACAGATACGCAGTATTTT. Amino acids: CASNPTLGGRGGTDTQYF.

J is TRBJ1-4 and V is TRBV10-3; TRBD1 matches at 8 bases. The CDR3 runs 13 residues. From germline, CDR1 is ENHRY and CDR2 SYGVKD. The ends lost 8 bases at V and 5 bases at J; junction bases unmatched: 4. The CDR3 here is CAIQGDRNEKLFF. For the CDR3, the DNA is TGTGCCATCCAGGGGGACAGGAATGAAAAACTGTTTTTT.

The gene calls are TRBV27 and TRBJ1-2; D possibly corresponds to TRBD1 (5 bases). Between the trimmed V and J ends, which lost 6 bases and 4 bases, there was a span of 15 bases. Germline lookup yields CDR1 MNHEY and CDR2 SMNVEV (reference sequence). The CDR3 contains 14 residues. CDR3 residues: CASRHPGLGYGYTF. The CDR3 DNA reads TGTGCCAGCAGGCACCCGGGACTAGGCTATGGCTACACCTTC.

The chain has TRBV6-6 and TRBJ1-2, with D possibly matching TRBD1 (6 bases). Per germline, CDR1 MNHNY and CDR2 SVGAGI (reference sequence). The CDR3 totals 14 residues. The ends were cut back, 4 bases at V and 4 bases at J, with 13 bases in the middle. CDR3 sequence (DNA): TGTGCCAGCAGTTTCCCGGACAGTTTCTATGGCTACACCTTC. It encodes CASSFPDSFYGYTF.

This rearrangement joins TRBV20-1 to TRBJ1-2; D not certain. The V gene lost 2 bases and the J gene lost 4 bases, with 14 bases spanning the gap. CDR1 is DFQATT and CDR2 is SNEGSKA in the germline V gene (reference sequence). The CDR3 loop spans 14 amino acids. The CDR3, as DNA: TGCAGTGCTAGATACCAGTGGATTTCCTATGGCTACACCTTC. Its translation: CSARYQWISYGYTF.

The chain carries TRBV5-1 and TRBJ2-1; D uncertain. Deletions cut 0 bases from V and 6 bases from J, with 7 bases between. The CDR3 runs to 13 residues. Looked up from germline, CDR1 is SGHRS and CDR2 is YFSETQ. The chain's CDR3 is CASSLERTNEQFF. As DNA, the CDR3 is TGCGCCAGCAGCTTGGAGAGGACCAATGAGCAGTTCTTC. Full variable domain (missing parts from reference TRBV5-1 and TRBJ2-1): KAGVTQTPRYLIKTRGQQVTLSCSPISGHRSVSWYQQTPGQGLQFLFEYFSETQRNKGNFPGRFSGRQFSNSRSEMNVSTLELGDSALYLCASSLERTNEQFFGPGTRLTVL.

The rearrangement links TRBV3-1 to TRBJ1-5; D uncertain. The germline V gene encodes CDR1 LGHDT and CDR2 YNNKEL (reference sequence). The V end was cut by 0 bases, the J end by 7 bases, with 4 bases between. The CDR3 consists of 12 residues. CDR3 loop: CASSQDMQPQHF. Written as DNA, the CDR3 is TGTGCCAGCAGCCAAGATATGCAGCCCCAGCATTTT.

This clonotype showed up just a few times. The chain links TRBV5-1 to TRBJ1-1, with D possibly matching TRBD1 (5 bases). CDR1 is SGHRS and CDR2 is YFSETQ in the germline V gene. The CDR3 is made up of 16 amino acids. Trimming removed 0 bases from V and 0 bases from J, with 12 bases in between. The CDR3 sequence is CASSLGSGGVNTEAFF. In DNA, the CDR3 is TGCGCCAGCAGCTTGGGCTCCGGAGGGGTGAACACTGAAGCTTTCTTT.

The rearrangement uses TRBV29-1 and TRBJ2-5; D may correspond to TRBD1 or TRBD2 (5 bases each). The V and J ends lost 3 bases and 3 bases respectively, with 11 bases between them. The CDR3 is made up of 13 amino acids. The V gene's germline CDR1 is SQVTM and CDR2 ANQGSEA. In nucleotides, the CDR3 is TGCAGCGTTGAGGAGGACAATGAAGAGACCCAGTACTTC. It encodes CSVEEDNEETQYF.

This clonotype was counted a few times. This chain connects TRBV9 to TRBJ2-1; TRBD2 matches 9 bases. This CDR3 has 14 amino acids. V was pared by 4 bases and J by 10 bases, with 9 bases of the junction left unmatched. Germline V gene sequence: CDR1 SGDLS, CDR2 YYNGEE. The CDR3 DNA is TGTGCCAGCAGCCCTCCTAGCGGGGCCTGGGAGCAGTTCTTC. It translates to CASSPPSGAWEQFF.

The gene calls are TRBV3-1 and TRBJ2-2; D is unclear. V was cut by 0 bases and J by 1 base, with 12 bases left in between. Germline lookup yields CDR1 LGHDT and CDR2 YNNKEL (reference sequence). The CDR3 loop spans 17 amino acids. The CDR3 sequence: CASSQDVAELNTGELFF. In DNA form, the CDR3 reads TGTGCCAGCAGCCAAGATGTGGCGGAACTGAACACCGGGGAGCTGTTTTTT.

The rearrangement uses TRBV7-9 and TRBJ2-2, with TRBD2 matching over 7 bases. This CDR3 spans 15 amino acids. Germline V gives CDR1 SEHNR, CDR2 FQNEAQ (reference sequence). Trimming removed 1 base from V and 5 bases from J; junction bases left unmatched: 4. The CDR3 region has the DNA TGTGCCAGCAGCTTAGTGATTAGCGGGACCGGGGAGCTGTTTTTT. It encodes CASSLVISGTGELFF.

CDR3 amino acids: CASRGQGLNYGYTF. In nucleotides, the CDR3 is TGTGCCAGCAGAGGACAGGGTCTTAACTATGGCTACACCTTC. The chain is built from TRBV6-5 and TRBJ1-2; 8 bases are shared with TRBD1. This CDR3 is built from 14 residues. Germline-derived CDR1 and CDR2 are MNHEY and SVGAGI. The V and J ends lost 6 bases and 1 base, in that order; junction bases with no gene match: 4.